Below, 2 T cell receptor beta chains from the same sample are listed, as sequenced in a study of T cell responses to AZD1222 COVID-19 vaccine (dated by TCRdb to the early 2020s). The library was prepared using the immunoSEQ multiplex PCR assay. TCRdb took over this immuneACCESS table, retaining in-frame rearrangements with V and J assigned. Such tables are incomplete; in checked studies, under half of the missing clones stem from an unresolved V gene, and the remainder is unexplained. The sample table contains over 120,000 clones; only one count was recorded for roughly 84% of them. 5% to 6% of the sample goes to the ten largest clones. The intended sense of this specimen's time point label: about 28 days (+/-7) after the second vaccine dose. This specimen consisted of peripheral blood, obtained 28 days after the second AZD1222 dose. The receptors were gathered from an adult who received the AZD1222 COVID-19 vaccine.

As for this clone: Other DNA sequences in the same sample also yield this CDR3. The chain employs TRBV5-1 and TRBJ1-2, with 9 bases fitting TRBD1. Trimming at V came to 4 bases and at J to 3 bases, leaving 4 bases not matched to a gene. This CDR3 spans 14 amino acids. CDR1 and CDR2 from the germline V gene are SGHRS and YFSETQ. The CDR3 loop reads CASSVGTGYYGYTF. The CDR3 bases are TGCGCCAGCAGCGTCGGGACAGGGTACTATGGCTACACCTTC.

V gene TRBV29-1 combines with J gene TRBJ1-5, with D maybe TRBD1 (6 bases). Per the germline V gene, CDR1 is SQVTM and CDR2 is ANQGSEA. V was trimmed by 6 bases and J by 3 bases, leaving 12 bases between them. This CDR3 comprises 13 residues. As DNA, the CDR3 is TGCAGCGTAGGGGGGGGTGACAATCAGCCCCAGCATTTT. Residues: CSVGGGDNQPQHF. Looking up the rest from reference TRBV29-1 and TRBJ1-5 gives the full variable domain: SAVISQKPSRDICQRGTSLTIQCQVDSQVTMMFWYRQQPGQSLTLIATANQGSEATYESGFVIDKFPISRPNLTFSTLTVSNMSPEDSSIYLCSVGGGDNQPQHFGDGTRLSIL.